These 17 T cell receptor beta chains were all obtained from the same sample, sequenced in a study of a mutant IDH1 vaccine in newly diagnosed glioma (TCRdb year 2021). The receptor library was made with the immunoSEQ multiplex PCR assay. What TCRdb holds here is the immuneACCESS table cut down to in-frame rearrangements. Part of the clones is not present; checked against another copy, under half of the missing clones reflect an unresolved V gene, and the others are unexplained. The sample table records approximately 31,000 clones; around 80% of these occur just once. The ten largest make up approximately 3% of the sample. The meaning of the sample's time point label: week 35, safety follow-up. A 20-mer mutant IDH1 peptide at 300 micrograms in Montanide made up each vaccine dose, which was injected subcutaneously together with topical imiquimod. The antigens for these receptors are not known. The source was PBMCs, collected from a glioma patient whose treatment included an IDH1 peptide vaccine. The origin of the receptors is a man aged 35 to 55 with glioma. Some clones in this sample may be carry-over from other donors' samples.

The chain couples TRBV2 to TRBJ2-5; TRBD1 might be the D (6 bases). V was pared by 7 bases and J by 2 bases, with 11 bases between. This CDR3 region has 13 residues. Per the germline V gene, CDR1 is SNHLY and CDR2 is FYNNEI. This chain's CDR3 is CASTRTVQETQYF. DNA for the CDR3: TGTGCCAGCACCCGGACAGTTCAAGAGACCCAGTACTTC.

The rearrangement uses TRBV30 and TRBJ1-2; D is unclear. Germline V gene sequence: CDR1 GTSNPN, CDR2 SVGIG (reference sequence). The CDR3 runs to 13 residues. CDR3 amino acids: CCTREASNYGYTF. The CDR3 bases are TGTTGCACTCGGGAGGCTTCTAACTATGGCTACACCTTC.

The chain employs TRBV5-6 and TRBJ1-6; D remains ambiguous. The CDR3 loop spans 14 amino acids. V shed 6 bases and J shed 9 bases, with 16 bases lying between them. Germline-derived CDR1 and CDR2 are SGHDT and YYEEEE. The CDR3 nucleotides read TGTGCCAGCAATCCCCTAGGGTACGCTTCACCCCTCCACTTT. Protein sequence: CASNPLGYASPLHF.

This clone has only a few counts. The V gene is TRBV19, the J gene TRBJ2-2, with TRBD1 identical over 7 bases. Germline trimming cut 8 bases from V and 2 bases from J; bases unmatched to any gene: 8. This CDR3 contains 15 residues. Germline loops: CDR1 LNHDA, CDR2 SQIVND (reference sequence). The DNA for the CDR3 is TGTGCCAGTCTGTCCCACAGGGGAAACACCGGGGAGCTGTTTTTT. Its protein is CASLSHRGNTGELFF. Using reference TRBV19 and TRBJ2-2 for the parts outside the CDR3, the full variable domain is DGGITQSPKYLFRKEGQNVTLSCEQNLNHDAMYWYRQDPGQGLRLIYYSQIVNDFQKGDIAEGYSVSREKKESFPLTVTSAQKNPTAFYLCASLSHRGNTGELFFGEGSRLTVL.

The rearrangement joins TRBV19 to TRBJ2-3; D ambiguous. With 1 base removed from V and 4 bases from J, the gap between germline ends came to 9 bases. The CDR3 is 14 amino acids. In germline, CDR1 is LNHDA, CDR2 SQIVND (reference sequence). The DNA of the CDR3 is TGTGCCAGTAGTATAGTTGGCCAGGCAGATACGCAGTATTTT. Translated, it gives CASSIVGQADTQYF.

The CDR3 protein is CASSLGTNPSPLHF. The CDR3 DNA is TGTGCCAGCAGCCTCGGTACAAACCCTTCACCCCTCCACTTT. The genes are TRBV14 and TRBJ1-6; D call uncertain. CDR1 and CDR2 (germline): SGHDN, FVKESK. This CDR3 has 14 amino acids. Trimming pared 4 bases from V and 9 bases from J, leaving 13 bases between. Using reference TRBV14 and TRBJ1-6 for the parts outside the CDR3, the full variable domain is EAGVTQFPSHSVIEKGQTVTLRCDPISGHDNLYWYRRVMGKEIKFLLHFVKESKQDESGMPNNRFLAERTGGTYSTLKVQPAELEDSGVYFCASSLGTNPSPLHFGNGTRLTVT.

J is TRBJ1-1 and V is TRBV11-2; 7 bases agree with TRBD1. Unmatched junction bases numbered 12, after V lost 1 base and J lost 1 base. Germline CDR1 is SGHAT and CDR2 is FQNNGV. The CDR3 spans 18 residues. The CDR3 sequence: CASSLAAGLKGANTEAFF. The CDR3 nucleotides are TGTGCCAGCAGCTTAGCAGCGGGTCTAAAGGGGGCGAACACTGAAGCTTTCTTT.

CDR3 protein: CASSPPSAGTGGSEQFF. The CDR3, as DNA: TGTGCCAGCTCACCGCCCTCCGCCGGGACAGGGGGCAGTGAGCAGTTCTTC. The rearrangement joins TRBV18 to TRBJ2-1; the match to TRBD1 covers 12 bases. The V gene's germline CDR1 is KGHSH and CDR2 LQKENI. Trimming cost V 3 bases and J 9 bases; bases outside gene matches: 12. CDR3 length: 17 residues.

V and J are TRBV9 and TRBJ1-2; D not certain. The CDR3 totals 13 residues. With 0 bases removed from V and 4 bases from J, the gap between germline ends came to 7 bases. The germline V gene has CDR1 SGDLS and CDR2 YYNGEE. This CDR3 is CASSVDAGYGYTF. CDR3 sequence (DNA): TGTGCCAGCAGCGTAGATGCAGGCTATGGCTACACCTTC. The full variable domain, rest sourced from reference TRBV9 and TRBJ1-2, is DSGVTQTPKHLITATGQRVTLRCSPRSGDLSVYWYQQSLDQGLQFLIQYYNGEERAKGNILERFSAQQFPDLHSELNLSSLELGDSALYFCASSVDAGYGYTFGSGTRLTVV.

CDR3 in amino acids: CASSPPRTETYGYTF. In DNA form, the CDR3 reads TGTGCCAGCAGCCCACCTCGGACAGAAACCTATGGCTACACCTTC. The genes are TRBV2 and TRBJ1-2; perhaps TRBD1 as D (6 bases). The germline V gene encodes CDR1 SNHLY and CDR2 FYNNEI. The CDR3 runs to 15 residues. V was cut by 6 bases and J by 4 bases, with 18 bases left in between.

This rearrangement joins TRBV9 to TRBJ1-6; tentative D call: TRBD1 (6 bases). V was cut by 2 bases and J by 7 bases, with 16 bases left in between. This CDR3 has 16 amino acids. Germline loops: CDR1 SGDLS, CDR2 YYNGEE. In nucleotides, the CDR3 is TGTGCCAGCAGCGTGGGGGGCTTGTCCAGGAATTCACCCCTCCACTTT. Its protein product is CASSVGGLSRNSPLHF.

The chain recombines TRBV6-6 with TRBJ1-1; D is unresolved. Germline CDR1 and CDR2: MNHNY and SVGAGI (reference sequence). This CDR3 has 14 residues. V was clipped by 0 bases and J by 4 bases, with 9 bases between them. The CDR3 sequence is CASSYSDRRTEAFF. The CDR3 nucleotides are TGTGCCAGCAGTTACTCCGATAGACGCACTGAAGCTTTCTTT.

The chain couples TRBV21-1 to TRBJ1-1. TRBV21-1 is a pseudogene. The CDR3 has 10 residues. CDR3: CASSKDTVEF. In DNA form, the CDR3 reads TGTGCCAGCAGCAAAGACACGGTGGAATTT.

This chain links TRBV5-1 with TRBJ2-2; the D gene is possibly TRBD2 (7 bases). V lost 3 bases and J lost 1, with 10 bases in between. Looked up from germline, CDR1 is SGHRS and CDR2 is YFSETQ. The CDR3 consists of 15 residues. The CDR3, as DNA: TGCGCCAGCAGCTGGGGGGGACAGAACACCGGGGAGCTGTTTTTT. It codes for CASSWGGQNTGELFF. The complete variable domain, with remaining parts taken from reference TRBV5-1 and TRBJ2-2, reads KAGVTQTPRYLIKTRGQQVTLSCSPISGHRSVSWYQQTPGQGLQFLFEYFSETQRNKGNFPGRFSGRQFSNSRSEMNVSTLELGDSALYLCASSWGGQNTGELFFGEGSRLTVL.

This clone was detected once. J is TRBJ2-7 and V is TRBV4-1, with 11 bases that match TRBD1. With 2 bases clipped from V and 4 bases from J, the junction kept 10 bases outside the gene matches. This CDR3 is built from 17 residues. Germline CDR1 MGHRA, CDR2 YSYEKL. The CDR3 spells CASSQKGARDRGYEQYF. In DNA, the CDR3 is TGCGCCAGCAGCCAAAAGGGGGCCCGGGACAGGGGGTACGAGCAGTACTTC.

The CDR3 nucleotides read TGCGCCAGCAGCTCCCGGGGGGGGGCTATTTCCAATGAGCAGTTCTTC. Its protein product is CASSSRGGAISNEQFF. The rearrangement joins TRBV5-1 to TRBJ2-1, with TRBD2 matching 8 bases. CDR1 SGHRS and CDR2 YFSETQ come from the germline V gene. The CDR3 covers 16 residues. V shed 3 bases and J 6 bases; nucleotides not matched to a gene: 11.

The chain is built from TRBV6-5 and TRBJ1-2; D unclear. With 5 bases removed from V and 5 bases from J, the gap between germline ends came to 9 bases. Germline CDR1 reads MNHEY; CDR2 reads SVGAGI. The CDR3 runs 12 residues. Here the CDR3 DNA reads TGTGCCAGCAGTCCACAGCCGTATGGCTACACCTTC. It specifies CASSPQPYGYTF.